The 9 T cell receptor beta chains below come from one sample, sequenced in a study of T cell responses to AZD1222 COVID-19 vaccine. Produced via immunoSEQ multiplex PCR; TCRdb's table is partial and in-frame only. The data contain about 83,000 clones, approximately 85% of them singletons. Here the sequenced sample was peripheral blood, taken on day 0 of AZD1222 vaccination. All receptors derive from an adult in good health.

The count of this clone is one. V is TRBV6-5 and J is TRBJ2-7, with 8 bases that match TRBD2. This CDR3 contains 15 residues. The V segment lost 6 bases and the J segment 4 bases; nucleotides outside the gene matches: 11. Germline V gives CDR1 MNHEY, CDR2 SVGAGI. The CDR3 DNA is TGTGCCAGCAGGGCTAGCGGGTGGGGGGGTTACGAGCAGTACTTC. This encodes CASRASGWGGYEQYF.

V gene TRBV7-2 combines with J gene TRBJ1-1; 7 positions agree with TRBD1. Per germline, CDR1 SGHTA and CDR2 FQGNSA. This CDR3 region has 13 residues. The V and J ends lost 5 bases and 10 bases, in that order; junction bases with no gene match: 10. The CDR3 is CASSTRQGGLAFF. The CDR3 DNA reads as TGTGCCAGCAGCACTCGACAGGGCGGGTTAGCTTTCTTT.

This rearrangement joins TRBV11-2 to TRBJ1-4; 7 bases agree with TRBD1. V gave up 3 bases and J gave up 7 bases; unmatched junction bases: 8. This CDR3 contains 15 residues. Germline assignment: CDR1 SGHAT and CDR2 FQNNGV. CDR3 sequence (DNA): TGTGCCAGCAGCTTTAGACAGGGTTTTGGTGAAAAACTGTTTTTT. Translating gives CASSFRQGFGEKLFF. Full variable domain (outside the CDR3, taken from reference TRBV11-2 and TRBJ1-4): EAGVAQSPRYKIIEKRQSVAFWCNPISGHATLYWYQQILGQGPKLLIQFQNNGVVDDSQLPKDRFSAERLKGVDSTLKIQPAKLEDSAVYLCASSFRQGFGEKLFFGSGTQLSVL.

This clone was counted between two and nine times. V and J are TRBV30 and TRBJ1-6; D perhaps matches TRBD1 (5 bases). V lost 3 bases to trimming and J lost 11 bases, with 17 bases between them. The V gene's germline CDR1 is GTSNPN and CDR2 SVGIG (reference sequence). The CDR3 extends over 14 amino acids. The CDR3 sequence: CAWRDGRGAAPLHF. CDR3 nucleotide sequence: TGTGCCTGGAGGGACGGACGAGGGGCGGCACCCCTCCACTTT.

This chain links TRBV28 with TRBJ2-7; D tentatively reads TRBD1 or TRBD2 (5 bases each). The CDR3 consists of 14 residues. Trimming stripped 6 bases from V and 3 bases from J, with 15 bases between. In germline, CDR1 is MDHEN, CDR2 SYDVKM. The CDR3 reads CASRPAGAYYEQYF. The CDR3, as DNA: TGTGCCAGCAGACCTGCCGGGGCCTACTACGAGCAGTACTTC.

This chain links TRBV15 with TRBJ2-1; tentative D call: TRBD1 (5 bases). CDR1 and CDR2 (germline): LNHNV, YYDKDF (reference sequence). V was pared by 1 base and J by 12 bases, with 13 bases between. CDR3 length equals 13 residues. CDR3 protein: CATSRGGARAQFF. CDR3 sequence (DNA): TGTGCCACCAGCAGAGGTGGGGCGAGAGCGCAGTTCTTC.

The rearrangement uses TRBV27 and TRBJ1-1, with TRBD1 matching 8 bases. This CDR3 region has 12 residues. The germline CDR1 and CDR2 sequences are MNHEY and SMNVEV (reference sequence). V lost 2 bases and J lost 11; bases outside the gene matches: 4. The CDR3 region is CASSLGQGRAFF. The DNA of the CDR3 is TGTGCCAGCAGTTTAGGACAGGGAAGGGCTTTCTTT.

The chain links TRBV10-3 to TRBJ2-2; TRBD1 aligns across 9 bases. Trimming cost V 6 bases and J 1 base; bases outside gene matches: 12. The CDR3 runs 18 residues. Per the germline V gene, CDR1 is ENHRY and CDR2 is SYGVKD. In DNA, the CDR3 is TGTGCCATCAGGGGACAGGGAAAATCGACGATGAACACCGGGGAGCTGTTTTTT. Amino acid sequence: CAIRGQGKSTMNTGELFF.

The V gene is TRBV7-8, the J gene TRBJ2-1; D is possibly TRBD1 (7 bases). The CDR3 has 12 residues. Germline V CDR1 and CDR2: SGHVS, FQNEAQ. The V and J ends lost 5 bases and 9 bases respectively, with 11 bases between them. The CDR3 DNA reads TGTGCCAGCAGCCGCCAGGGGGGTGAGCAGTTCTTC. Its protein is CASSRQGGEQFF.